This TCR beta chain was identified during a study of technical replicates of blood from a handful of donors. Sequencing used immunoSEQ multiplex PCR; TCRdb keeps in-frame clones, though not all of them. This sample yields roughly 72,000 clones, of which approximately 96% are seen a single time; roughly 0.35% belongs to the top ten. The CDR3 runs 15 residues. The V and J ends lost 5 bases and 4 bases respectively, with 14 bases between them. Germline V gene lookup returns CDR1 SEHNR and CDR2 FQNEAQ (reference sequence). What was sequenced was T cells isolated from PBMCs. The chain uses TRBV7-9 and TRBJ2-2, with D maybe TRBD2 (6 bases). This clonotype originated in a human donor in good health. CDR3 bases: TGTGCCAGCAGCACGCCATCGACTAGCACCGGGGAGCTGTTTTTT. This sequence encodes CASSTPSTSTGELFF. The whole variable domain, filled in from reference TRBV7-9 and TRBJ2-2, reads DTGVSQNPRHKITKRGQNVTFRCDPISEHNRLYWYRQTLGQGPEFLTYFQNEAQLEKSRLLSDRFSAERPKGSFSTLEIQRTEQGDSAMYLCASSTPSTSTGELFFGEGSRLTVL.